A selection of T cell receptor beta chains follows, all from one sample in a study of control samples from healthy donors and cancer patients. Method: immunoSEQ multiplex PCR; TCRdb's copy keeps in-frame clones and lacks some. This table has around 170,000 clones, about 91% appearing once. Source material: blood. The receptor source for this set is a woman aged 25-40 years in good health. Each CDR3 is given with its conserved first and last residue. The order of the fields is J gene, clone size, CDR3 length, V gene, D gene, CDR3 DNA, CDR3 protein. A D gene is named only where the DNA matches it firmly. For some rows the clone size is stated as once, few or many, or as a class when expanded; others skip it.

J gene: TRBJ1-1
clone size: once
CDR3 length: 16
V gene: TRBV27
D gene: .
CDR3 DNA: TGTGCCAGCAGTCCCCGACCGGGCCCCGAAGGGTCTGAAGCTTTCTTT
CDR3 protein: CASSPRPGPEGSEAFF

J gene: TRBJ2-5
clone size: .
CDR3 length: 16
V gene: TRBV10-3
D gene: TRBD2
CDR3 DNA: TGTGCCATCAGTGAGTCGGGACTAGCGGGGAAAGAGACCCAGTACTTC
CDR3 protein: CAISESGLAGKETQYF

J gene: TRBJ1-5
clone size: .
CDR3 length: 15
V gene: TRBV6-5
D gene: .
CDR3 DNA: TGTGCCAGCCGGATCGCCTTAAGCAGCAATCAGCCCCAGCATTTT
CDR3 protein: CASRIALSSNQPQHF

J gene: TRBJ1-1
clone size: .
CDR3 length: 12
V gene: TRBV12-3/TRBV12-4
D gene: TRBD1
CDR3 DNA: TGTGCCAGCACCGACCCAGGGGGTGAAGCTTTCTTT
CDR3 protein: CASTDPGGEAFF

J gene: TRBJ2-1
clone size: .
CDR3 length: 16
V gene: TRBV5-1
D gene: .
CDR3 DNA: TGCGCCAGCAGCTTGGATGTCCATAGCTCCTACAATGAGCAGTTCTTC
CDR3 protein: CASSLDVHSSYNEQFF

J gene: TRBJ1-4
clone size: .
CDR3 length: 14
V gene: TRBV6-5
D gene: .
CDR3 DNA: TGTGCCAGCAGGGTCGGGACACCGCCTGAAAAACTGTTTTTT
CDR3 protein: CASRVGTPPEKLFF

J gene: TRBJ2-7
clone size: .
CDR3 length: 13
V gene: TRBV6-5
D gene: TRBD1
CDR3 DNA: TGTGCCAGCAAGGGACAGGGAGCCTACGAGCAGTACTTC
CDR3 protein: CASKGQGAYEQYF

J gene: TRBJ2-3
clone size: .
CDR3 length: 16
V gene: TRBV7-8
D gene: TRBD2
CDR3 DNA: TGTGCCAGCAGCCCAGAAGAGGGAGGGCCGTCAGATACGCAGTATTTT
CDR3 protein: CASSPEEGGPSDTQYF

J gene: TRBJ2-7
clone size: .
CDR3 length: 15
V gene: TRBV12-1
D gene: .
CDR3 DNA: TGTGCCAGCAGCGCCTGGCAGCTCGGGAGCTACGAGCAGTACTTC
CDR3 protein: CASSAWQLGSYEQYF

J gene: TRBJ2-5
clone size: once
CDR3 length: 13
V gene: TRBV19
D gene: .
CDR3 DNA: TGTGCCAGTAGCCCGCTAGCGCAAGAGACCCAGTACTTC
CDR3 protein: CASSPLAQETQYF

J gene: TRBJ2-5
clone size: .
CDR3 length: 16
V gene: TRBV5-6
D gene: TRBD1
CDR3 DNA: TGTGCCAGCAGCTTGGTCGGGACAGGGATCCAAGAGACCCAGTACTTC
CDR3 protein: CASSLVGTGIQETQYF

J gene: TRBJ2-5
clone size: .
CDR3 length: 15
V gene: TRBV11-2
D gene: TRBD2
CDR3 DNA: TGTGCCAGCAGCTTGGGTAGCGGGTACCAAGAGACCCAGTACTTC
CDR3 protein: CASSLGSGYQETQYF

J gene: TRBJ2-4
clone size: .
CDR3 length: 13
V gene: TRBV11-3
D gene: .
CDR3 DNA: TGTGCCAGCAGCGGGGGGAAGGGAAACATTCAGTACTTC
CDR3 protein: CASSGGKGNIQYF

J gene: TRBJ1-5
clone size: .
CDR3 length: 15
V gene: TRBV19
D gene: .
CDR3 DNA: TGTGCCAGTAGTCAAAAAAGGTCACCTAATCAGCCCCAGCATTTT
CDR3 protein: CASSQKRSPNQPQHF

J gene: TRBJ1-3
clone size: .
CDR3 length: 15
V gene: TRBV19
D gene: .
CDR3 DNA: TGTGCCAGTAACCCGGATCTGAACTCTGGAAACACCATATATTTT
CDR3 protein: CASNPDLNSGNTIYF

J gene: TRBJ2-2
clone size: .
CDR3 length: 15
V gene: TRBV21-1
D gene: .
CDR3 DNA: TGTGCCAGCAGCTCCCCAGCCGCGAACACCGGGGAGCTGTTTTTT
CDR3 protein: CASSSPAANTGELFF

J gene: TRBJ1-1
clone size: .
CDR3 length: 13
V gene: TRBV6-5
D gene: .
CDR3 DNA: TGTGCCAGCAGTTACCTCGGGGCCACTGAAGCTTTCTTT
CDR3 protein: CASSYLGATEAFF

J gene: TRBJ2-1
clone size: .
CDR3 length: 14
V gene: TRBV7-2
D gene: TRBD1
CDR3 DNA: TGTGCCAGCAGCTCGGGACAGCTCTACAATGAGCAGTTCTTC
CDR3 protein: CASSSGQLYNEQFF

J gene: TRBJ2-5
clone size: .
CDR3 length: 13
V gene: TRBV6-5
D gene: .
CDR3 DNA: TGTGCCACCATGTACAGTTACCAAGAGACCCAGTACTTC
CDR3 protein: CATMYSYQETQYF

J gene: TRBJ2-7
clone size: once
CDR3 length: 13
V gene: TRBV6-5
D gene: .
CDR3 DNA: TGTGCCAGCAGCCACACAACTTCCTACGAGCAGTACTTC
CDR3 protein: CASSHTTSYEQYF

J gene: TRBJ2-5
clone size: .
CDR3 length: 15
V gene: TRBV30
D gene: TRBD2
CDR3 DNA: TGTGCCTGGAGCGTAGCGGGGGGGCCTGGGGAGACCCAGTACTTC
CDR3 protein: CAWSVAGGPGETQYF

J gene: TRBJ1-5
clone size: .
CDR3 length: 15
V gene: TRBV11-2
D gene: .
CDR3 DNA: TGTGCCAGCAGCTTAGGGCAGGTAGACAATCAGCCCCAGCATTTT
CDR3 protein: CASSLGQVDNQPQHF